This T cell receptor (beta chain) appears in the sequencing data of a study of TIL therapy for anti-PD-1-resistant metastatic lung cancer. Study background: Tumors were harvested before any PD-1/PD-L1 blockade. Tumors carried a median about 1.6 non-synonymous mutations per megabase.

Time point specified: pre-treatment sample, taken before nivolumab and TIL therapy. Enrollment ran from 2017 to early 2020. The libraries were made with immunoSEQ v3. The repertoire was sequenced with immunoSEQ multiplex PCR; TCRdb's copy has only in-frame clones and lacks some. The table lists 10,000 to 15,000 clones, 80% of them singletons, with about a tenth in the top ten. CDR3 size: 14 residues. Per germline, CDR1 LNHDA and CDR2 SQIVND (reference sequence). Study conclusions and caveats: TIL clonotype persistence in blood showed no apparent association with response.

On this clone itself: The antigen is undetermined.

This specimen consisted of blood, obtained at baseline. This receptor was obtained from a person aged 25 to 80 with non-small cell lung cancer. The chain joins TRBV19 to TRBJ2-5; the D is unclear. Gene TRBJ2-7 matches the end of the DNA better, so the J call may be wrong. The CDR3 is CASKQVGGTYEQYF. Here the CDR3 DNA reads TGTGCCAGTAAGCAGGTTGGCGGTACCTACGAGCAGTACTTC.